The T cell receptor (beta chain) described here comes from a study of T cell responses to AZD1222 COVID-19 vaccine. Findings of the study overall: Spike-specific TCR breadth and depth were elevated following two AZD1222 doses. White British people made up most donors, females outnumbered males, and clonal diversity was possibly underestimated. Seropositive AZD1222 recipients at baseline numbered only 6 or 7. Every sample of the repertoires postdated the peak T cell response.

Concerning this clone itself: The antigen remains undetermined.

Generated by immunoSEQ multiplex PCR, the TCRdb table keeps only in-frame clones and is missing some. The sample lists approximately 64,000 clones, around nine tenths occurring once. The germline V gene encodes CDR1 WNHNN and CDR2 SYGVQD (reference sequence). The CDR3 is 13 amino acids. J gave up 7 bases and V 5 bases, and 5 bases lay outside the gene matches. This sequence originates from an adult who received the MenACWY meningococcal vaccine as a control. The sample in question was peripheral blood, obtained 28 days after the second dose of the MenACWY control vaccine. J is TRBJ2-7 and V is TRBV10-1; 10 bases map to TRBD2. The CDR3 loop reads CASSRGLAEEQYF. The CDR3 region has the DNA TGCGCCAGCAGTCGCGGACTAGCGGAAGAGCAGTACTTC.